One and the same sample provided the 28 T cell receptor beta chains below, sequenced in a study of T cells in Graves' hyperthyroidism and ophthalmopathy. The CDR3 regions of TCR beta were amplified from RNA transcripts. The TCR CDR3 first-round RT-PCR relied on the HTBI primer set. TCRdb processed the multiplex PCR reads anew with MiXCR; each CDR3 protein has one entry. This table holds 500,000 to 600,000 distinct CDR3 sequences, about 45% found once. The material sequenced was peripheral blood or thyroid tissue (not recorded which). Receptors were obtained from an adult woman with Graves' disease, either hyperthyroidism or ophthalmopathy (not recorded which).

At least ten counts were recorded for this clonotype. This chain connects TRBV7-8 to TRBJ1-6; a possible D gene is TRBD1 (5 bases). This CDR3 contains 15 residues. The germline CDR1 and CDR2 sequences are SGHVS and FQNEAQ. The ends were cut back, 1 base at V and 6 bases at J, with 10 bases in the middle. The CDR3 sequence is CASSLVGTGNSPLHF. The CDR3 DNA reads TGTGCCAGCAGCTTAGTGGGGACCGGTAATTCACCCCTCCACTTT.

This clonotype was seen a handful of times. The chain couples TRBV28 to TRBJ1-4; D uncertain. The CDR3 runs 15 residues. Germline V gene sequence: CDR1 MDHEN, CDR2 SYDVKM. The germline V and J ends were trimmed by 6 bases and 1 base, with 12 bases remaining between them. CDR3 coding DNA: TGTGCCAGCAGCGCTCCAGTGGGAACTAATGAAAAACTGTTTTTT. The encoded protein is CASSAPVGTNEKLFF. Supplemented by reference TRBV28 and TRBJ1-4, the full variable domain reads DVKVTQSSRYLVKRTGEKVFLECVQDMDHENMFWYRQDPGLGLRLIYFSYDVKMKEKGDIPEGYSVSREKKERFSLILESASTNQTSMYLCASSAPVGTNEKLFFGSGTQLSVL.

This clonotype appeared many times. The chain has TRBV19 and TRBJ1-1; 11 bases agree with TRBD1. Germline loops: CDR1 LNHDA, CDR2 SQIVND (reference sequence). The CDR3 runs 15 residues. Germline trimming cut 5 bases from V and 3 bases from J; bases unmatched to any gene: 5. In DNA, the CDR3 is TGTGCCAGTAGTCCACGGACAGGGGGCCACACTGAAGCTTTCTTT. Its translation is CASSPRTGGHTEAFF. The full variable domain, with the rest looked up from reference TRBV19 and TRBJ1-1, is DGGITQSPKYLFRKEGQNVTLSCEQNLNHDAMYWYRQDPGQGLRLIYYSQIVNDFQKGDIAEGYSVSREKKESFPLTVTSAQKNPTAFYLCASSPRTGGHTEAFFGQGTRLTVV.

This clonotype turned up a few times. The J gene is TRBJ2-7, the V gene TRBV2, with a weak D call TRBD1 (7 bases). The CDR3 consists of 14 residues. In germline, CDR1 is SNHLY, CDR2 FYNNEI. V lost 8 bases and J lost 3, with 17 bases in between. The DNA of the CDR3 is TGTGCCAGCTGCCCCGGCGGGACAGACTACGAGCAGTACTTC. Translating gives CASCPGGTDYEQYF. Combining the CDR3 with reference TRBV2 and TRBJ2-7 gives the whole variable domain EPEVTQTPSHQVTQMGQEVILRCVPISNHLYFYWYRQILGQKVEFLVSFYNNEISEKSEIFDDQFSVERPDGSNFTLKIRSTKLEDSAMYFCASCPGGTDYEQYFGPGTRLTVT.

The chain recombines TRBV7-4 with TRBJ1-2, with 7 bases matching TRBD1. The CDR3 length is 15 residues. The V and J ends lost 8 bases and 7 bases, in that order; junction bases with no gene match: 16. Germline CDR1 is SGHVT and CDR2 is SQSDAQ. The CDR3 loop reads CASGVVAEGAGGYTF. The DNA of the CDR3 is TGTGCCAGCGGCGTAGTCGCGGAGGGGGCTGGTGGCTACACCTTC.

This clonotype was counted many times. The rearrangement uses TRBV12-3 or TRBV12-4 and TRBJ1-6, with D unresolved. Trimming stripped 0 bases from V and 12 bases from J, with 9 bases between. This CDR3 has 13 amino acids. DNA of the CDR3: TGTGCCAGCAGTTTAGCGCGGGGTGGACCCCTCCACTTT. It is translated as CASSLARGGPLHF.

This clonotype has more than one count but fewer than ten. CDR3 region: CASRGGLGLRDTQYF. CDR3 nucleotides: TGTGCCAGCAGAGGGGGACTAGGCCTTAGAGATACGCAGTATTTT. The chain joins TRBV2 to TRBJ2-3; 8 bases are shared with TRBD2. The V gene end was trimmed by 6 bases and the J gene end by 5 bases; junction bases not matched to a gene: 10. The CDR3 loop spans 15 amino acids. The germline gives CDR1 SNHLY, CDR2 FYNNEI. Full variable domain (remainder filled in from reference TRBV2 and TRBJ2-3): EPEVTQTPSHQVTQMGQEVILRCVPISNHLYFYWYRQILGQKVEFLVSFYNNEISEKSEIFDDQFSVERPDGSNFTLKIRSTKLEDSAMYFCASRGGLGLRDTQYFGPGTRLTVL.

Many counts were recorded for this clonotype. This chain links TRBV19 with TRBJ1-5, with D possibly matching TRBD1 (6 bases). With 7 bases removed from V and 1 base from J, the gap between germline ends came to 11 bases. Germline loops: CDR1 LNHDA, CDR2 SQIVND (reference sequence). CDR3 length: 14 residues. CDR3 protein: CASTTDRSNQPQHF. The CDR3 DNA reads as TGTGCCAGTACCACCGACAGGAGCAATCAGCCCCAGCATTTT.

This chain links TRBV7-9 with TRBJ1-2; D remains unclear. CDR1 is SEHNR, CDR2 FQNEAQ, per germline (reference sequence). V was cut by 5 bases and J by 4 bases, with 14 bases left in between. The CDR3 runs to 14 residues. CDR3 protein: CASSPSTTAYGYTF. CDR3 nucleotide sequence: TGTGCCAGCAGCCCCAGCACGACGGCCTATGGCTACACCTTC. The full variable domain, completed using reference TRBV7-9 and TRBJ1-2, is DTGVSQNPRHKITKRGQNVTFRCDPISEHNRLYWYRQTLGQGPEFLTYFQNEAQLEKSRLLSDRFSAERPKGSFSTLEIQRTEQGDSAMYLCASSPSTTAYGYTFGSGTRLTVV.

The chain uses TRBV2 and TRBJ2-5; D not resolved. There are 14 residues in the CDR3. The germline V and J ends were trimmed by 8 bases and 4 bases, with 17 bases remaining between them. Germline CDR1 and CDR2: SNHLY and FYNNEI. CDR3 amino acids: CASQDAGRGETQYF. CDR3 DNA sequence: TGTGCCAGCCAAGATGCCGGGCGAGGAGAGACCCAGTACTTC. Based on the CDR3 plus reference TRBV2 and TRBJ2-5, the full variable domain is EPEVTQTPSHQVTQMGQEVILRCVPISNHLYFYWYRQILGQKVEFLVSFYNNEISEKSEIFDDQFSVERPDGSNFTLKIRSTKLEDSAMYFCASQDAGRGETQYFGPGTRLLVL.

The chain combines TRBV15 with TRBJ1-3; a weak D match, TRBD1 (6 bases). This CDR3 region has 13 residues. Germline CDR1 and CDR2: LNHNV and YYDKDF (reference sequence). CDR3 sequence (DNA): TGTGCGGTCGAGGGGGGGTACGGAAACACCATATATTTT. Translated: CAVEGGYGNTIYF.

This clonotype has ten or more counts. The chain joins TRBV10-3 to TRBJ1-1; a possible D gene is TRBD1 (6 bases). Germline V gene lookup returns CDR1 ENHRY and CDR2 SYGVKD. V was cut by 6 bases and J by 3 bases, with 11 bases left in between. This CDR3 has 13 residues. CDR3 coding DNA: TGTGCCATCAGAAGGGACAAATACACTGAAGCTTTCTTT. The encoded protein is CAIRRDKYTEAFF.

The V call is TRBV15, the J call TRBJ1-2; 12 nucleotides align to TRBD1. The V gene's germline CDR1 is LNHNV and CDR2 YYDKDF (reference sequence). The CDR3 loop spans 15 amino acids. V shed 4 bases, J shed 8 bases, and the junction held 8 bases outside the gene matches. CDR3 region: CATSTAGQGAKGYTF. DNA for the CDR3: TGTGCCACCAGCACCGCGGGACAGGGGGCGAAGGGCTACACCTTC.

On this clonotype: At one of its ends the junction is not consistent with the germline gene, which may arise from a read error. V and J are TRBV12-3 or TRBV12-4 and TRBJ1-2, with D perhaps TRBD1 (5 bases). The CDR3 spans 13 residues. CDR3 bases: TGTGCCGGCAGCCCTGGGGGGAGCTATGGCTACACCTTC. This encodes CAGSPGGSYGYTF.

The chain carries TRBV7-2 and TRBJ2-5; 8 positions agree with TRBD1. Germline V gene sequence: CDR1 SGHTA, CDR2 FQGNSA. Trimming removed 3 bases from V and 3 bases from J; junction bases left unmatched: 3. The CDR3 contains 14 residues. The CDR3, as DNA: TGTGCCAGCAGCTTCAGGGGGCGCAAAGAGACCCAGTACTTC. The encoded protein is CASSFRGRKETQYF. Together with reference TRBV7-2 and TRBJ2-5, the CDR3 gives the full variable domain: GAGVSQSPSNKVTEKGKDVELRCDPISGHTALYWYRQSLGQGLEFLIYFQGNSAPDKSGLPSDRFSAERTGGSVSTLTIQRTQQEDSAVYLCASSFRGRKETQYFGPGTRLLVL.

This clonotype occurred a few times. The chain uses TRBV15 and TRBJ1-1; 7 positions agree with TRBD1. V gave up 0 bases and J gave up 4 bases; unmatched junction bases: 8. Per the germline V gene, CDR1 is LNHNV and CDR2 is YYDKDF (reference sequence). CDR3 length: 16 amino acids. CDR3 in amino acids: CATSRERIGQATEAFF. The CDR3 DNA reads TGTGCCACCAGCAGAGAAAGGATAGGACAGGCCACTGAAGCTTTCTTT.

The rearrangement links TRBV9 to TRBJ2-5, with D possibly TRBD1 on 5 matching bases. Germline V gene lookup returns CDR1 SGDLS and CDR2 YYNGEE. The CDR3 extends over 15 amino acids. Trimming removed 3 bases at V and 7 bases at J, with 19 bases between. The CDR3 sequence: CASSAVQETGVTQYF. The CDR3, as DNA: TGTGCCAGCAGCGCAGTTCAGGAAACAGGTGTGACCCAGTACTTC.

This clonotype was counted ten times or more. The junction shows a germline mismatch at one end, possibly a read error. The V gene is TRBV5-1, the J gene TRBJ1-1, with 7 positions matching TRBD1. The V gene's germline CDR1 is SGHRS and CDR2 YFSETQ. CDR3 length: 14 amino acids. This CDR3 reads CANSLEGADTEAFF. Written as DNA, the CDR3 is TGCGCCAACAGCTTGGAGGGGGCGGACACTGAAGCTTTCTTT.

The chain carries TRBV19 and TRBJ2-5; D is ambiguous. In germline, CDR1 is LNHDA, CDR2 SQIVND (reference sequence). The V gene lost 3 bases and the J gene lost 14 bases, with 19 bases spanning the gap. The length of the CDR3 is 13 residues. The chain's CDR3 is CASSIGYGRRYYF. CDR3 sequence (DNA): TGTGCCAGTAGTATCGGGTATGGACGACGATACTACTTC.

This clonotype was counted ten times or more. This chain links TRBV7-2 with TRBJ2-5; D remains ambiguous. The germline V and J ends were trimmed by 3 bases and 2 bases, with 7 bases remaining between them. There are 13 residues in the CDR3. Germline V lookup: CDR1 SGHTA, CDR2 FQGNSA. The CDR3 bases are TGTGCCAGCAGCTTCGTCCCACAAGAGACCCAGTACTTC. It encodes CASSFVPQETQYF.

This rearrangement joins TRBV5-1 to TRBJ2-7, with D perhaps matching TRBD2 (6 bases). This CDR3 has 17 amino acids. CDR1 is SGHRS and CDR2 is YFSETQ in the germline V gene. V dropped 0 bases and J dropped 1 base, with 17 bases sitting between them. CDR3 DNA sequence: TGCGCCAGCAGCTTGGCGCAAATGCGGGATTTGTCCTACGAGCAGTACTTC. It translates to CASSLAQMRDLSYEQYF.

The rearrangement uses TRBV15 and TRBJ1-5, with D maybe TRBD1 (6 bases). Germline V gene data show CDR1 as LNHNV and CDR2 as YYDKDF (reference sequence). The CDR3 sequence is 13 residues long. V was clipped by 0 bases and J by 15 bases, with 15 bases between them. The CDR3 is CATSRDGGDNRHF. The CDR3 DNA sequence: TGTGCCACCAGCAGAGATGGGGGGGACAATCGGCATTTT.

The CDR3: CAISGGANNSPLHF. DNA for the CDR3: TGTGCCATCAGTGGAGGGGCGAATAATTCACCCCTCCACTTT. V and J are TRBV10-3 and TRBJ1-6, with D maybe TRBD1 (5 bases). The V end was cut by 4 bases, the J end by 5 bases, with 9 bases between. The germline V gene encodes CDR1 ENHRY and CDR2 SYGVKD. The CDR3 has 14 amino acids.

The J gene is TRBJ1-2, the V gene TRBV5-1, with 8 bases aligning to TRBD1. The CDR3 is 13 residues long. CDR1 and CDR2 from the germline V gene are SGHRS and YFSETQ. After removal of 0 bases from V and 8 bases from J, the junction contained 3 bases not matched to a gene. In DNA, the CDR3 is TGCGCCAGCAGCTTGGTTACAGGGGGAGGCTACACCTTC. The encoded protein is CASSLVTGGGYTF. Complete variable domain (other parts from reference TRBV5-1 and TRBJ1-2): KAGVTQTPRYLIKTRGQQVTLSCSPISGHRSVSWYQQTPGQGLQFLFEYFSETQRNKGNFPGRFSGRQFSNSRSEMNVSTLELGDSALYLCASSLVTGGGYTFGSGTRLTVV.

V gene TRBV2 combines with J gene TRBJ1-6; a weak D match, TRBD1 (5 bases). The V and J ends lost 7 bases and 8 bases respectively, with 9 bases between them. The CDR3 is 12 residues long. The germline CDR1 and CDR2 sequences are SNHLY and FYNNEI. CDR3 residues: CASNRTDSPLHF. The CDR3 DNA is TGTGCCAGCAACAGGACTGATTCACCCCTCCACTTT. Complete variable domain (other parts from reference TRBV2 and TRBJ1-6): EPEVTQTPSHQVTQMGQEVILRCVPISNHLYFYWYRQILGQKVEFLVSFYNNEISEKSEIFDDQFSVERPDGSNFTLKIRSTKLEDSAMYFCASNRTDSPLHFGNGTRLTVT.

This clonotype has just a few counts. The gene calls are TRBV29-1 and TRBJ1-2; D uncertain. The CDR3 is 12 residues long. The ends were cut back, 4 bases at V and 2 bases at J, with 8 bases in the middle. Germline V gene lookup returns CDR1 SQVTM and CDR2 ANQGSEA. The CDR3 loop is CSVVSRNYGYTF. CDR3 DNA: TGCAGCGTTGTATCTAGGAACTATGGCTACACCTTC.

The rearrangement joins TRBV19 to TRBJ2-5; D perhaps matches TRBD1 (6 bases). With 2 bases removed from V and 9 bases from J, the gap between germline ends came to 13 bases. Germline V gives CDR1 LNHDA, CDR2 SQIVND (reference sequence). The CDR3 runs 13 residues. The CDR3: CASSITGRQPQYF. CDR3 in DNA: TGTGCCAGTAGTATAACAGGGCGTCAGCCCCAGTACTTC.

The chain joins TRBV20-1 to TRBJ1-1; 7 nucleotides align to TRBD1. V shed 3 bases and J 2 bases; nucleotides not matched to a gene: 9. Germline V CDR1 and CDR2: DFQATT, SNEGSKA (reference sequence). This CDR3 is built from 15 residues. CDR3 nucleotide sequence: TGCAGTGCTAGTACCTCAAACAGGGGAAACACTGAAGCTTTCTTT. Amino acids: CSASTSNRGNTEAFF.